This T cell receptor beta chain stems from a study of cytomegalovirus exposure and HLA in healthy donors (dated by TCRdb to about 2017). Looking at the study overall: An earlier analysis of approximately 640 of the donors reported 250 to 300 Gb of sequence data and roughly 100 million unique TCR beta sequences from about 179 million T cells. An early release covering roughly 640 HLA-typed donors comprised approximately 300 gigabases of sequencing data and 65 million to 100 million unique TCR sequences. Every repertoire in the discovery cohort had been generated on one and the same sequencing platform. To decide whether each TCR beta V gene segment behaved as functional or pseudogenic, an earlier analysis of 587 of the donors relied on high-throughput TCR beta sequencing. The number of donors typed differed by locus, with roughly 629-640 for A, B, C, DRB1 and DQB1, around 560 for DQA1, under 610 for DPA1, and around 430 for DPB1. Donor age, sex, ethnicity and CMV serostatus were compiled alongside the repertoire data. The aim of the study was to test whether cataloging public T cell receptors could identify signatures of past pathogen exposure. To predict cytomegalovirus infection status, the study brought together high-throughput TCR immunosequencing, statistical association of individual TCRs with disease status, and machine learning. A later genetic analysis used genome-wide SNP genotypes for about 65% of the roughly 670 donors, treating that subset as a discovery cohort. Because of strong linkage in the cohort, roughly five DR-DQ haplotypes were treated as single units for association and clustering. In the later analysis, no new phenotypic data were used to find candidate immune exposures; instead, reliance was placed on TCR beta sequences and their occurrence across donors. Across approximately 420 genotyped donors of the cohort, an average of about 240,000 unique TCR beta nucleotide sequences per donor were sequenced, and roughly 20% of those sequences were non-productive. A later analysis re-examined previously published TCR beta repertoires from roughly 650 donors and added high-resolution HLA genotyping to investigate patterns of TCR occurrence. In addition to the first cohort of around 670 subjects, a separate validation cohort of around 110 different subjects was used. The study profiled the T cell repertoires of about 640 subjects by immunosequencing and related them to cytomegalovirus serostatus. Among the approximately 430 genotyped donors, 75% to 90% belonged to the genetic ancestry cluster associated with self-reported Caucasian donors. HLA typing included class I and class II loci at four-digit resolution. Overall study results and their limits: According to a later analysis, TCR association rates differed among HLA loci, with DRB1 alleles showing the most associated TCRs and HLA-C alleles showing the fewest. Cytomegalovirus status was reported to be diagnosed by the classifier with high specificity and sensitivity in both the original and validation cohorts. Correlated functional status among segregating V segments might reflect linkage disequilibrium, but an unknown experimental factor could not be ruled out. Across donors, most TCR sequences were observed very rarely, whereas some public TCRs were present in many individuals. Three of the identified cytomegalovirus-associated TCR beta chains were confirmed in vitro to be specific for cytomegalovirus antigens. V-gene and J-gene trimming of TCR beta chains was associated with a missense DCLRE1C variant in a later genetic analysis, and the association was replicated in an independent cohort. According to the authors, the approach could potentially be generalized to other disease states and immunological phenotypes. HLA typing was unavailable for some donors at each locus, so association tests used only the typed subset. The cohort was sequenced for TCR beta chains only, and without alpha or paired-chain data the features that could be detected were limited. A later genetic analysis reported fewer N-insertions in productive TCRs among donors in an Asian-associated ancestry cluster than the roughly 690-donor mean. In a later analysis, HLA-associated TCR beta chains showed more clonal expansion and lower generation probabilities than non-associated chains that were equally common. At a false discovery rate of 0.05, a later analysis linked 16,951 TCR beta sequences to specific HLA alleles. Most CMV-associated TCR beta chains appeared to be HLA-restricted in a later analysis, and the HLA associations seemed to be driven largely by CMV exposure. Roughly uniform sequencing depth across donors was assumed in presence/absence analyses, although this assumption may not hold. A further reported finding was that TCR beta sequences accurately predicted the HLA-A and HLA-B alleles for most subjects in the first cohort. CMV serostatus was the only immune exposure information available for the cohort. When HLA alleles, especially DR and DQ, strongly co-occurred, attributing TCR associations to individual alleles was difficult. An earlier analysis of around 600 of the donors showed that most TCR beta V segments appeared in productive rearrangements either about 90% or about 30% of the time, which broadly matched IMGT annotations. Approximately 16 rarely observed V segments, including chromosome 9 orphons, were excluded from the earlier analysis of several hundred of the donors because counts were too low. Several of the top co-occurrence clusters appeared to be linked to parvovirus B19, influenza, CMV and Epstein-Barr virus, according to a later analysis. A group of highly shared sequence variants was considered likely to be a technical artifact of the sequencing pipeline. A total of fewer than 200 TCR beta chains were listed by the study as associated with cytomegalovirus.

The library was produced with the immunoSEQ multiplex PCR assay. For the multiplex PCR, a mixture combining 60 forward primers for TCR Vbeta segments and 13 reverse primers for TCR Jbeta segments was used. Amplification of the CDR3 region of rearranged TCR beta genes was performed with a multiplex PCR assay on genomic DNA. The Illumina HiSeq System was used to sequence the amplified TCR beta libraries as 87-base-pair reads. Per the authors' processing: In a later analysis, some 80 million unique TCR beta chains were counted across the approximately 670 repertoires, and about 10 million of these chains were shared by at least two donors. A nearest-neighbor algorithm error-corrected the raw reads and collapsed the reads into unique sequences, merging closely related sequences to remove PCR and sequencing errors. To assign V, D and J gene segments, CDR3 sequences were aligned to IMGT reference sequences. Each retained sequence needed at least a six-nucleotide match to both a V gene segment and a J gene segment. A rearrangement counted as productive if the CDR3 had no stop codons and remained in frame with V and J, and every other rearrangement counted as non-productive. Following IMGT convention, CDR3 was defined as the stretch from the second conserved V-encoded cysteine up to the conserved J-encoded phenylalanine. Sequences without an unambiguous match to a single V gene segment were excluded from the earlier analysis of 587 of the donors. An earlier analysis of a few hundred of the donors called V segments functional above 56.7% productive rearrangements and segregating when the between-donor standard deviation exceeded 5%. A statistical classification framework was built to diagnose cytomegalovirus status from the catalog of TCR beta chain sequences. V and J gene assignment, in a later analysis, came from comparing TCR nucleotide sequences with IMGT/GENE-DB human TR gene sequences. In a later analysis, CDR3 sequences and most-parsimonious VDJ recombination scenarios were assigned using the TCRdist pipeline. In a later analysis, each TCR beta chain was defined by its CDR3 amino acid sequence together with its V-gene family, and reads lacking a unique V-gene family were excluded. In a later analysis, some 600 highly shared, low-generation-probability nucleotide sequences were removed to address suspected cross-contamination and a sequencing artifact. For each public chain, a later analysis derived a clonal expansion index from normalized ranks of inferred template counts within each repertoire. A later analysis computed generation probabilities with a VDJ recombination model fitted to out-of-frame rearrangements, and checked the results against IGoR. A later analysis scored TCR-TCR, TCR-HLA and TCR-CMV co-occurrence with hypergeometric tests, applying a repertoire-size bias correction to TCR pairs. A later analysis estimated false discovery rates by permuting HLA or CMV assignments 20 times. In a later analysis, co-occurring TCRs were grouped using DBSCAN, with TCRdist sequence similarity added in when clustering inside HLA-allele-positive subsets. Co-occurrence clustering excluded repertoires with fewer than 30,000 or more than 120,000 public chains, plus five with anomalous nucleotide sharing. The clones in this table, taken by TCRdb from immuneACCESS, are in-frame only. Not every clone is retained; where verified, under half of the shortfall comes from an unresolved V gene, and the cause of the rest is unknown. The D gene and trimming were derived from the DNA, and the V and J assignments and clone size from that table. The sample table records some 130,000 clones; 8.9% of these occur just once. In total, the top ten clones hold approximately 7.5% of the sample.

In total, 666 healthy bone marrow donors made up the cohort. Cohort members were all nominally healthy when sampled, although unrecorded immune exposures were likely present. The donor tested CMV seropositive, placing the donor among the approximately 310 seropositive members of the cohort. Each donor provided a peripheral blood sample, and peripheral blood mononuclear cells were used for TCR beta sequencing. The Qiagen DNeasy Blood Extraction Kit was used to extract genomic DNA from the blood cell samples. To note about this clone: No antigen is known for it. Per-nucleotide qualities are absent, and no much larger clonotype sits a single base away.

Input material: PBMCs. This receptor was obtained from a middle-aged woman in good health and CMV-seropositive.

DNA sequence: TGTGCCAGCAGCGATTCGGGGCAAGAGACCCAGTACTTC. Protein translation: CASSDSGQETQYF. The V and J segments used are TRBV5-4 and TRBJ2-5; D gene: possibly TRBD2, on 5 matching bases. V and J lose 4 bases and 2 bases, and a span of 9 bases separates them. Sequences SGHNT (CDR1) and YYREEE (CDR2) are obtained from the germline V gene (reference sequence). The CDR3 goes from the cysteine to the phenylalanine over 13 residues. The kept DNA is CDR3 alone, 39 bases in frame from the first base.